This entry features one T cell receptor (beta chain) sequence. Its antigen remains unknown. The sample originates from a study of shared clonotypes between healthy human individuals. Study findings and constraints: When compared with the clonotypes that were shared by all four sorted-subset donors, the non-shared clonotypes turned out to have lower generation probabilities. As a rule, naive subsets had a larger estimated richness than memory subsets.

The ends were cut back, 4 bases at V and 0 bases at J, with 10 bases in the middle. This CDR3 has 14 residues. CDR1 and CDR2 from the germline V gene are SGHRS and YFSETQ. In the original processing: Filtering differed, since immunoSEQ gave only junction sequences and no quality scores. The assay was immunoSEQ multiplex PCR, and TCRdb's table has in-frame clones only and misses some. The D gene and trimming were derived from the DNA, and the V and J assignments and clone size from that table. Of some 500,000 clones listed, around 95% are singletons. Input material: naive CD4+ T cells sorted from blood. Subset in this sample: CD45RA+ positively selected. This sequence joins TRBV5-1 and TRBJ1-1; D might be TRBD1 (5 bases). The TCR was taken from a woman younger than 45 in good health. CDR3 in DNA: TGCGCCAGCAGCGCGACAGTTTTGAACACTGAAGCTTTCTTT. This gives the protein CASSATVLNTEAFF.